The 12 T cell receptor beta chains below all came from one sample that was sequenced in a study of vaccination and CD4 T cells after COVID-19 (dated by TCRdb to between 2021 and 2023). Library generation was performed with PCR. Instrument used: Illumina iSeq 100. TCR sequencing of DNA from cultured CD4+ T cells used the Oncomine TCR Beta short-read assay at the Johns Hopkins FTIC core. TCRdb cleaned the public reads at Q25 with fastp, built clones with MiXCR and kept in-frame beta chains. For every CDR3 protein sequence, its rows merge into one entry that carries the most common genes and DNA. Here the sample has roughly 24,000 distinct CDR3 sequences; 64% occur a single time. The ten largest clonotypes hold around 5% of the sample. These receptors' antigens are unknown. This sample's treatment or condition label indicates: roughly ten-day PBMC culture with coronavirus spike peptide pools or control peptides (ViraFEST assay).

The sequencing input was CD4+ T cells from blood, cultured in vitro. The receptors shown here come from a human donor who had recovered from COVID-19.

The rearrangement links TRBV28 to TRBJ2-7; D may be TRBD2 (6 bases). This CDR3 comprises 17 residues. Trimming removed 3 bases from V and 4 bases from J, with 22 bases in between. Germline V gene lookup returns CDR1 MDHEN and CDR2 SYDVKM. The CDR3 DNA reads TGTGCCAGCAGTTTTGCGGGAACCCTCGAAATAGATTACGAGCAGTACTTC. Translated, it gives CASSFAGTLEIDYEQYF.

A few counts support this clonotype. V usage is TRBV20-1 and J usage is TRBJ2-5; 12 bases map to TRBD2. This CDR3 has 18 residues. Trimming at V came to 6 bases and at J to 4 bases, leaving 18 bases not matched to a gene. Germline CDR1 is DFQATT and CDR2 is SNEGSKA (reference sequence). In nucleotides, the CDR3 is TGCAGTGCCACTGACTGGACTAGCGGGATGAACTTTGGAGAGACCCAGTACTTC. Amino acid sequence: CSATDWTSGMNFGETQYF.

V usage is TRBV20-1 and J usage is TRBJ2-5; possibly TRBD1 or TRBD2 for D (5 bases each). Germline V CDR1 and CDR2: DFQATT, SNEGSKA (reference sequence). V was trimmed by 8 bases and J by 7 bases, leaving 20 bases between them. This CDR3 has 13 amino acids. In DNA form, the CDR3 reads TGCAGTACTATCCCCGGGACCATGGGGACCCAGTACTTC. Translated: CSTIPGTMGTQYF.

The chain links TRBV29-1 to TRBJ2-3; 16 positions match TRBD2. The CDR3 length is 20 residues. The germline V gene encodes CDR1 SQVTM and CDR2 ANQGSEA. Trimming took 6 bases from V and 0 from J; bases not matched to a gene: 15. The CDR3 region has the DNA TGCAGCGTACGGAGGGGGGGACTAGCGGGAGGGCTAAGGAGCACAGATACGCAGTATTTT. Protein product: CSVRRGGLAGGLRSTDTQYF.

This clonotype was recorded a few times. V usage is TRBV15 and J usage is TRBJ2-7; 10 nucleotides match TRBD2. The CDR3 covers 15 residues. Germline V gene sequence: CDR1 LNHNV, CDR2 YYDKDF (reference sequence). V lost 3 bases to trimming and J lost 6 bases; unmatched junction nucleotides: 8. CDR3 amino acids: CATSSRTSGETEQYF. The DNA of the CDR3 is TGTGCCACCAGCAGTCGCACTAGCGGGGAGACCGAGCAGTACTTC.

This clonotype occurred a few times. The V gene is TRBV7-9, the J gene TRBJ1-2; D not resolved. CDR3 length: 13 amino acids. V dropped 5 bases and J dropped 8 bases, with 15 bases sitting between them. Germline V lookup: CDR1 SEHNR, CDR2 FQNEAQ (reference sequence). The CDR3 nucleotides read TGTGCCAGCAGCGAAGGGCTCTCCCGAGGCTACACCTTC. It specifies CASSEGLSRGYTF.

The chain uses TRBV27 and TRBJ2-1; D is ambiguous. CDR1 and CDR2 (germline): MNHEY, SMNVEV (reference sequence). V was cut by 0 bases and J by 13 bases, with 13 bases left in between. CDR3 length: 13 residues. The CDR3 sequence is CASSLSKMIRQFF. The CDR3 coding sequence is TGTGCCAGCAGTTTATCGAAGATGATCCGACAGTTCTTC.

V gene TRBV6-5 combines with J gene TRBJ2-5; either TRBD1 or TRBD2 may supply D (5 bases each). Germline assignment: CDR1 MNHEY and CDR2 SVGAGI. Trimming took 2 bases from V and 5 from J, leaving 18 bases between them. This CDR3 is built from 16 residues. The CDR3 reads CASSYAKPGRAETQYF. The CDR3 nucleotides are TGTGCCAGCAGTTACGCGAAACCGGGACGGGCGGAGACCCAGTACTTC.

This rearrangement joins TRBV30 to TRBJ2-7; D may correspond to TRBD1 or TRBD2 (6 bases each). The ends were cut back, 0 bases at V and 7 bases at J, with 25 bases in the middle. The CDR3 covers 17 residues. CDR1 is GTSNPN, CDR2 SVGIG, per germline (reference sequence). CDR3 sequence (DNA): TGTGCCTGGAGTGTACCCGCCCCCGGGGGCCGATCTGGAGAGCAGTACTTC. It encodes CAWSVPAPGGRSGEQYF.

This chain links TRBV6-2 or TRBV6-3 with TRBJ2-3; D may be TRBD2 (6 bases). The CDR3 consists of 15 residues. Trimming removed 1 base at V and 2 bases at J, with 10 bases between. Germline V lookup: CDR1 MNHEY, CDR2 SVGEGT. CDR3 in amino acids: CASSYLGLSTDTQYF. In DNA, the CDR3 is TGTGCCAGCAGTTACTTGGGACTCTCCACAGATACGCAGTATTTT.

The V gene is TRBV20-1, the J gene TRBJ1-5; D possibly corresponds to TRBD1 (5 bases). The CDR3 contains 15 residues. Per germline, CDR1 DFQATT and CDR2 SNEGSKA (reference sequence). Trimming left V 1 base short and J 1 base short, with 11 bases between. The CDR3 loop reads CSARGGGRSNQPQHF. The CDR3 DNA is TGCAGTGCTAGAGGGGGGGGGAGGAGCAATCAGCCCCAGCATTTT.

This sequence joins TRBV4-3 and TRBJ2-5, with D perhaps matching TRBD2 (5 bases). The CDR3 contains 15 residues. V was cut by 4 bases and J by 8 bases, with 20 bases left in between. Germline V gene lookup returns CDR1 LGHNA and CDR2 YSLEER. In DNA, the CDR3 is TGCGCCAGCAGCCCAACGGGAATAGGGATCAGTACCCAGTACTTC. It encodes CASSPTGIGISTQYF.